What follows are 15 T cell receptor beta chains derived from one specimen sequenced in a study of blood T cell repertoires in COVID-19 (dated by TCRdb to 2020 to 2021). Libraries were made using the immunoSEQ multiplex PCR assay. The immuneACCESS repertoire file appears here via TCRdb, limited to in-frame rearrangements. These files lack a portion of the clones; in checked studies, under half of the deficit traces to unresolved V genes, and the cause of the others is not known. Recorded for this sample are fewer than 500,000 clones; approximately 89% of them occurred a single time. The ten biggest clones cover 1.3% of the sample. Sequences were obtained from PBMCs or T cells enriched from blood (not recorded which). These receptors all stem from a man aged 30 to 39 who had recovered from COVID-19.

The chain couples TRBV10-1 to TRBJ1-2; 7 nucleotides match TRBD1. The CDR3 totals 13 residues. Per the germline V gene, CDR1 is WNHNN and CDR2 is SYGVQD (reference sequence). With V trimmed by 0 bases and J by 8 bases, 3 bases remained unmatched. CDR3 loop: CASSESGGNGYTF. The CDR3, as DNA: TGCGCCAGCAGTGAGTCAGGGGGCAACGGCTACACCTTC.

The gene calls are TRBV30 and TRBJ1-5; 9 nucleotides agree with TRBD1. This CDR3 has 17 residues. CDR1 and CDR2 from the germline V gene are GTSNPN and SVGIG (reference sequence). The junction had 14 bases not matched to a gene; V was cut back by 3 bases and J by 5 bases. CDR3 in amino acids: CAWSLGWDRVQDQPQHF. CDR3 nucleotides: TGTGCCTGGAGCCTGGGCTGGGACAGGGTACAGGATCAGCCCCAGCATTTT.

The V and J genes are TRBV10-1 and TRBJ2-3, with D maybe TRBD2 (6 bases). The CDR3 length is 16 residues. The germline V gene has CDR1 WNHNN and CDR2 SYGVQD (reference sequence). Trimming left V 0 bases short and J 0 bases short, with 10 bases between. The CDR3 DNA is TGCGCCAGCAGTGAGTCGCGGGGTTTTAGCACAGATACGCAGTATTTT. Residues: CASSESRGFSTDTQYF.

The chain employs TRBV19 and TRBJ1-1; D is unclear. Trimming stripped 3 bases from V and 5 bases from J, with 13 bases between. Germline V CDR1 and CDR2: LNHDA, SQIVND (reference sequence). The length of the CDR3 is 14 residues. The CDR3 sequence: CASSIKAGRTEAFF. The CDR3 DNA is TGTGCCAGTAGTATCAAAGCCGGGAGGACTGAAGCTTTCTTT.

The chain has TRBV7-9 and TRBJ1-2; the D gene is possibly TRBD1 (5 bases). V was clipped by 5 bases and J by 2 bases, with 6 bases between them. The CDR3 length is 12 residues. Germline CDR1 and CDR2: SEHNR and FQNEAQ (reference sequence). The DNA of the CDR3 is TGTGCCAGCAGCCAGGGAAACTATGGCTACACCTTC. Its protein is CASSQGNYGYTF.

CDR3 coding DNA: TGTGCCAGCAGTTACACCAGCGGGGGGCTCACAGATACGCAGTATTTT. Translation: CASSYTSGGLTDTQYF. The chain recombines TRBV6-2 or TRBV6-3 with TRBJ2-3, with 9 bases fitting TRBD2. This CDR3 is built from 16 residues. The J segment lost 2 bases and the V segment lost 2 bases, leaving 5 bases of the junction unmatched. The germline V gene has CDR1 MNHEY and CDR2 SVGEGT.

The CDR3 sequence is CASSPSGGHSGNTIYF. In nucleotides, the CDR3 is TGTGCCAGCAGCCCTTCCGGGGGTCACTCTGGAAACACCATATATTTT. The chain couples TRBV7-9 to TRBJ1-3, with D possibly being TRBD1 (5 bases). The CDR3 covers 16 residues. Germline assignment: CDR1 SEHNR and CDR2 FQNEAQ (reference sequence). V was pared by 5 bases and J by 0 bases, with 14 bases between.

As to this clone: Other DNA sequences in the same sample also yield this CDR3. The chain joins TRBV12-3 or TRBV12-4 to TRBJ2-7; possibly TRBD1 for D (5 bases). The CDR3 loop spans 12 amino acids. Trimming pared 2 bases from V and 3 bases from J, leaving 5 bases between. CDR3 DNA sequence: TGTGCCAGCAGTTTACAGGGCTACGAGCAGTACTTC. Its translation: CASSLQGYEQYF.

J is TRBJ1-1 and V is TRBV12-3 or TRBV12-4; D remains ambiguous. The V gene lost 5 bases and the J gene lost 0 bases, with 7 bases spanning the gap. CDR3 length: 13 amino acids. The CDR3, as DNA: TGTGCCAGCAGTATGACATTGAACACTGAAGCTTTCTTT. Its translation is CASSMTLNTEAFF.

The chain couples TRBV11-3 to TRBJ2-1; D uncertain. Germline loops: CDR1 SGHNT, CDR2 YENEEA. V gave up 0 bases and J gave up 4 bases, with 4 bases separating them. This CDR3 is 13 amino acids long. The CDR3 DNA reads as TGTGCCAGCAGCTTAGATCTATACAATGAGCAGTTCTTC. The encoded protein is CASSLDLYNEQFF.

This clone has just a few counts. V gene TRBV6-5 combines with J gene TRBJ1-2; possibly TRBD1 for D (6 bases). The CDR3 has 15 residues. Germline CDR1 reads MNHEY; CDR2 reads SVGAGI. Trimming cost V 7 bases and J 6 bases, with 21 bases left between them. CDR3 coding DNA: TGTGCCAGCACTCCATCCCTACAGGGTCGGAATGGCTACACCTTC. Translation gives CASTPSLQGRNGYTF.

CDR3 residues: CASSRTGSYNEQFF. In DNA, the CDR3 is TGTGCCAGCAGCCGGACAGGGAGCTACAATGAGCAGTTCTTC. The chain has TRBV27 and TRBJ2-1; 8 nucleotides agree with TRBD1. The CDR3 covers 14 residues. The V and J ends lost 6 bases and 3 bases, in that order; junction bases with no gene match: 4. Germline CDR1 is MNHEY and CDR2 is SMNVEV (reference sequence).

The rearrangement uses TRBV7-8 and TRBJ2-2; 8 nucleotides align to TRBD1. Trimming took 5 bases from V and 4 from J; bases not matched to a gene: 12. The CDR3 consists of 17 residues. Germline CDR1 SGHVS, CDR2 FQNEAQ. CDR3 nucleotide sequence: TGTGCCAGCAGCGGGACAGGTGGGGCTGGTGGCACCGGGGAGCTGTTTTTT. It translates to CASSGTGGAGGTGELFF.

The V call is TRBV5-8, the J call TRBJ1-2; possible D gene TRBD1, 5 bases. Between the trimmed V and J ends, which lost 2 bases and 4 bases, there was a span of 18 bases. From germline, CDR1 is SGHTS and CDR2 YDEGEE. There are 16 residues in the CDR3. CDR3 nucleotide sequence: TGTGCCAGCAGCTTTCTCGGGGGTCCCGAAGGCTATGGCTACACCTTC. Translating it yields CASSFLGGPEGYGYTF.

V usage is TRBV5-6 and J usage is TRBJ1-2, with 8 bases lining up with TRBD1. The CDR3 covers 13 residues. Germline values: CDR1 SGHDT, CDR2 YYEEEE. J gave up 4 bases and V 4 bases, and 3 bases lay outside the gene matches. In DNA, the CDR3 is TGTGCCAGCAGCGTTGGACAGGGCTATGGCTACACCTTC. This translates into CASSVGQGYGYTF.